Following are 26 T cell receptor beta chains from one sample sequenced in a study of shared clonotypes between healthy human individuals. Assay: immunoSEQ multiplex PCR; the TCRdb copy retains only in-frame clones and omits some. The table has 2 million to 2.5 million clones, about nine tenths seen once. The material sequenced was naive CD4+ T cells from PBMCs. Subset defined: CD45RA+ positively selected. The source is a man younger than 35 in good health. Some clones in this sample may be carry-over from other donors' samples.

The chain combines TRBV25-1 with TRBJ2-5; 9 nucleotides line up with TRBD2. There are 15 residues in the CDR3. Unmatched junction bases numbered 6, after V lost 5 bases and J lost 2 bases. Germline V gene sequence: CDR1 MGHDK, CDR2 SYGVNS. CDR3: CASSPRLAGQETQYF. The CDR3 region has the DNA TGTGCCAGCAGTCCGAGGCTAGCGGGGCAAGAGACCCAGTACTTC.

The chain employs TRBV6-4 and TRBJ2-3; 8 positions match TRBD2. Germline lookup yields CDR1 MRHNA and CDR2 SNTAGT. CDR3 length: 17 residues. J was trimmed by 0 bases and V by 5 bases; bases with no gene match: 10. For the CDR3, the DNA is TGTGCCAGCAGTCCCCATGGCGGGGGGCCAAGCACAGATACGCAGTATTTT. Translation: CASSPHGGGPSTDTQYF.

This clone showed up just a few times. The V and J genes are TRBV9 and TRBJ1-1, with a possible D match to TRBD1 (5 bases). With 1 base removed from V and 0 bases from J, the gap between germline ends came to 10 bases. The germline V gene has CDR1 SGDLS and CDR2 YYNGEE. The CDR3 is 15 amino acids. CDR3 protein: CASSVMGRMNTEAFF. CDR3 in DNA: TGTGCCAGCAGCGTAATGGGACGGATGAACACTGAAGCTTTCTTT. The full variable domain, in which reference TRBV9 and TRBJ1-1 provide the parts outside the CDR3, is DSGVTQTPKHLITATGQRVTLRCSPRSGDLSVYWYQQSLDQGLQFLIQYYNGEERAKGNILERFSAQQFPDLHSELNLSSLELGDSALYFCASSVMGRMNTEAFFGQGTRLTVV.

The chain recombines TRBV5-4 with TRBJ2-3; TRBD1 matches at 8 bases. The CDR3 totals 17 residues. The ends lost 7 bases at V and 5 bases at J; junction bases unmatched: 18. Germline CDR1 reads SGHNT; CDR2 reads YYREEE (reference sequence). CDR3 bases: TGTGCCAGCCGCAGCCCGGACAGGGTCAAAGGTGGAGATACGCAGTATTTT. Residues: CASRSPDRVKGGDTQYF.

J is TRBJ2-1 and V is TRBV28; D unresolved. V lost 4 bases and J 5 bases, leaving 3 bases between the germline ends. The germline V gene encodes CDR1 MDHEN and CDR2 SYDVKM. The CDR3 sequence is 11 residues long. CDR3 DNA sequence: TGTGCCAGCAGTTCGGACAATGAGCAGTTCTTC. Translation gives CASSSDNEQFF. Full variable domain (missing parts from reference TRBV28 and TRBJ2-1): DVKVTQSSRYLVKRTGEKVFLECVQDMDHENMFWYRQDPGLGLRLIYFSYDVKMKEKGDIPEGYSVSREKKERFSLILESASTNQTSMYLCASSSDNEQFFGPGTRLTVL.

This chain connects TRBV19 to TRBJ1-2; 10 bases align to TRBD1. The V gene's germline CDR1 is LNHDA and CDR2 SQIVND (reference sequence). J gave up 8 bases and V 4 bases, and 16 bases lay outside the gene matches. There are 17 residues in the CDR3. The CDR3 region is CASSTPGTGVFGSGYTF. CDR3 nucleotides: TGTGCCAGTAGTACCCCCGGGACAGGGGTGTTTGGGAGCGGCTACACCTTC.

This chain connects TRBV20-1 to TRBJ2-5, with D unclear. V shed 4 bases and J shed 7 bases, with 10 bases lying between them. The CDR3 contains 11 residues. Germline V gene sequence: CDR1 DFQATT, CDR2 SNEGSKA (reference sequence). The CDR3: CSAKGSPTQYF. CDR3 in DNA: TGCAGTGCTAAAGGCAGTCCGACCCAGTACTTC.

The V call is TRBV18, the J call TRBJ1-3; no clear D gene. The CDR3 totals 15 residues. Germline V gene lookup returns CDR1 KGHSH and CDR2 LQKENI. Deletions cut 2 bases from V and 0 bases from J, with 8 bases between. The CDR3 DNA reads TGTGCCAGCTCACCAGGCGGCAGCTCTGGAAACACCATATATTTT. It translates to CASSPGGSSGNTIYF.

The chain is built from TRBV5-1 and TRBJ1-2; 7 nucleotides line up with TRBD1. V lost 4 bases, J lost 1 base, and 13 bases stayed unmatched. Looked up from germline, CDR1 is SGHRS and CDR2 is YFSETQ. The CDR3 spans 17 residues. CDR3 protein: CASSPTGAHSNNYGYTF. For the CDR3, the DNA is TGCGCCAGCAGCCCTACAGGGGCCCATTCGAATAACTATGGCTACACCTTC.

This clone was counted once. The chain is built from TRBV5-1 and TRBJ2-5; the D gene is possibly TRBD1 (5 bases). The CDR3 covers 14 residues. V gave up 3 bases and J gave up 4 bases, with 13 bases separating them. In germline, CDR1 is SGHRS, CDR2 YFSETQ. The CDR3 loop is CASSSQRGGETQYF. For the CDR3, the DNA is TGCGCCAGCAGCTCCCAAAGGGGTGGAGAGACCCAGTACTTC.

The chain carries TRBV4-2 and TRBJ2-7, with D perhaps matching TRBD1 or TRBD2 (5 bases each). Germline loops: CDR1 LGHNA, CDR2 YNFKEQ. The V and J ends lost 5 bases and 2 bases respectively, with 19 bases between them. The CDR3 totals 16 residues. The CDR3 loop is CASSKTGALDAYEQYF. For the CDR3, the DNA is TGTGCCAGCAGCAAAACCGGGGCACTAGATGCCTACGAGCAGTACTTC.

DNA for the CDR3: TGTGCCAGCAGCGACCGGGACAGGGGGTCCAATTTGTTGGCCGGGGAGCTGTTTTTT. It yields the protein CASSDRDRGSNLLAGELFF. The chain couples TRBV9 to TRBJ2-2; 11 positions match TRBD1. The CDR3 totals 19 residues. V lost 3 bases and J lost 6; bases outside the gene matches: 16. The germline CDR1 and CDR2 sequences are SGDLS and YYNGEE.

The chain carries TRBV27 and TRBJ1-5; 8 bases agree with TRBD1. The V gene's germline CDR1 is MNHEY and CDR2 SMNVEV (reference sequence). The CDR3 loop spans 12 amino acids. Unmatched junction bases numbered 7, after V lost 5 bases and J lost 13 bases. Here the CDR3 reads CASSPPGQAQHF. The CDR3 DNA sequence: TGTGCCAGCAGTCCTCCGGGACAGGCTCAGCATTTT.

This chain links TRBV6-5 with TRBJ1-3; D perhaps matches TRBD1 (5 bases). Germline V gene data show CDR1 as MNHEY and CDR2 as SVGAGI. The V gene lost 3 bases and the J gene lost 0 bases, with 12 bases spanning the gap. The CDR3 covers 16 residues. CDR3 residues: CASSYGIGDSGNTIYF. As DNA, the CDR3 is TGTGCCAGCAGTTATGGGATAGGGGACTCTGGAAACACCATATATTTT.

The genes are TRBV27 and TRBJ1-1; weak D call: TRBD1 (5 bases). CDR3 length equals 17 residues. V lost 7 bases and J lost 0, with 21 bases in between. Germline values: CDR1 MNHEY, CDR2 SMNVEV (reference sequence). The CDR3 protein is CASTKWAGRGMNTEAFF. In DNA, the CDR3 is TGTGCCAGCACAAAATGGGCTGGGCGGGGGATGAACACTGAAGCTTTCTTT.

The chain couples TRBV6-1 to TRBJ1-3; no clear D. Trimming shortened V by 3 bases and J by 8 bases, and 11 bases separated the two germline ends. This CDR3 is 13 amino acids long. CDR1 MNHNS and CDR2 SASEGT come from the germline V gene. The CDR3 DNA is TGTGCCAGCAGTGAGTTCCCCCGGGACACCATATATTTT. It is translated as CASSEFPRDTIYF.

CDR3 nucleotides: TGCGCCAGCAGCCCCTTAACACAGGGGTCTAATGAAAAACTGTTTTTT. It encodes CASSPLTQGSNEKLFF. The rearrangement uses TRBV5-1 and TRBJ1-4; 7 nucleotides align to TRBD1. This CDR3 contains 16 residues. CDR1 SGHRS and CDR2 YFSETQ come from the germline V gene. The junction had 9 bases not matched to a gene; V was cut back by 4 bases and J by 3 bases.

This chain uses TRBV5-1 with TRBJ1-5, with 10 bases aligning to TRBD1. With 4 bases clipped from V and 6 bases from J, the junction kept 7 bases outside the gene matches. CDR3 length: 15 amino acids. Germline CDR1 SGHRS, CDR2 YFSETQ. The chain's CDR3 is CASSPTGGSGQPQHF. The CDR3 nucleotides read TGCGCCAGCAGCCCGACAGGGGGCTCGGGTCAGCCCCAGCATTTT. Combining the CDR3 with reference TRBV5-1 and TRBJ1-5 gives the whole variable domain KAGVTQTPRYLIKTRGQQVTLSCSPISGHRSVSWYQQTPGQGLQFLFEYFSETQRNKGNFPGRFSGRQFSNSRSEMNVSTLELGDSALYLCASSPTGGSGQPQHFGDGTRLSIL.

As to this clone: The same CDR3 also results from other DNA sequences found in this sample. The rearrangement links TRBV4-1 to TRBJ2-7; TRBD2 matches 15 bases. CDR1 and CDR2 from the germline V gene are MGHRA and YSYEKL. CDR3 length: 16 residues. V lost 1 base to trimming and J lost 4 bases; unmatched junction nucleotides: 2. The CDR3 loop is CASSQGTSGRAYEQYF. In DNA form, the CDR3 reads TGCGCCAGCAGCCAAGGGACTAGCGGGAGGGCTTACGAGCAGTACTTC.

The chain uses TRBV13 and TRBJ1-2; no firm D call. This CDR3 is built from 14 residues. V was cut by 5 bases and J by 5 bases, with 15 bases left in between. CDR1 and CDR2 from the germline V gene are PRHDT and FYEKMQ (reference sequence). CDR3 DNA: TGTGCCAGCAGCAACCAACAGAGAGTTTATGGCTACACCTTC. Translation gives CASSNQQRVYGYTF. The whole variable domain, filled in from reference TRBV13 and TRBJ1-2, reads AAGVIQSPRHLIKEKRETATLKCYPIPRHDTVYWYQQGPGQDPQFLISFYEKMQSDKGSIPDRFSAQQFSDYHSELNMSSLELGDSALYFCASSNQQRVYGYTFGSGTRLTVV.

The table lists this clone with a few counts. The J gene is TRBJ1-5, the V gene TRBV19; 8 bases fit TRBD1. The trim removed 2 bases at V and 1 base at J, leaving 4 bases unmatched. This CDR3 region has 16 residues. Germline lookup yields CDR1 LNHDA and CDR2 SQIVND (reference sequence). This chain's CDR3 is CASSIQGAGSNQPQHF. CDR3 nucleotides: TGTGCCAGTAGTATACAGGGGGCGGGGAGCAATCAGCCCCAGCATTTT.

The J gene is TRBJ1-1, the V gene TRBV6-1; 8 nucleotides agree with TRBD1. Germline V gene data show CDR1 as MNHNS and CDR2 as SASEGT. Trimming removed 8 bases from V and 9 bases from J; junction bases left unmatched: 14. The CDR3 spans 14 residues. The CDR3 bases are TGTGCCAGCGGAAGCATGACAGGGGTGGGGAAAGCTTTCTTT. This sequence encodes CASGSMTGVGKAFF.

The V call is TRBV6-1, the J call TRBJ1-2, with D perhaps matching TRBD1 (5 bases). The germline V gene encodes CDR1 MNHNS and CDR2 SASEGT. V was clipped by 7 bases and J by 0 bases, with 15 bases between them. The CDR3 is made up of 15 amino acids. The CDR3 loop is CASNDRRLANYGYTF. CDR3 nucleotides: TGTGCCAGCAATGACAGAAGGTTAGCTAACTATGGCTACACCTTC.

The CDR3 reads CASSLLGSSGGANVLTF. The CDR3 nucleotides read TGCGCCAGCAGCTTGTTGGGATCCTCTGGTGGGGCCAACGTCCTGACTTTC. The chain is built from TRBV5-1 and TRBJ2-6; D is ambiguous. The CDR3 runs to 17 residues. The germline gives CDR1 SGHRS, CDR2 YFSETQ. Trimming stripped 1 base from V and 3 bases from J, with 14 bases between.

This chain links TRBV7-8 with TRBJ2-1; 11 nucleotides align to TRBD2. This CDR3 spans 13 amino acids. CDR1 SGHVS and CDR2 FQNEAQ come from the germline V gene. The J segment lost 10 bases and the V segment lost 2 bases, leaving 1 base of the junction unmatched. CDR3 sequence: CASSLSSGREQFF. The CDR3 DNA is TGTGCCAGCAGCTTATCTAGCGGGAGGGAGCAGTTCTTC. The full variable domain, with the rest looked up from reference TRBV7-8 and TRBJ2-1, is GAGVSQSPRYKVAKRGQDVALRCDPISGHVSLFWYQQALGQGPEFLTYFQNEAQLDKSGLPSDRFFAERPEGSVSTLKIQRTQQEDSAVYLCASSLSSGREQFFGPGTRLTVL.

V and J are TRBV29-1 and TRBJ1-3; no reliable D call. V lost 2 bases, J lost 0 bases, and 8 bases lay in between. The CDR3 loop spans 14 amino acids. Germline lookup yields CDR1 SQVTM and CDR2 ANQGSEA. DNA of the CDR3: TGCAGCGTTGAAAGACTTAACTCTGGAAACACCATATATTTT. Translation: CSVERLNSGNTIYF.